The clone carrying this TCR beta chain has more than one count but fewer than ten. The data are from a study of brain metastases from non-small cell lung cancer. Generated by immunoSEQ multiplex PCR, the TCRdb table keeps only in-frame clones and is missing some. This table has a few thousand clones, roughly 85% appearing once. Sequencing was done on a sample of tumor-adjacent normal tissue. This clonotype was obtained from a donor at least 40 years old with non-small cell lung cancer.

The CDR3 spells CASSSPGTTDGEKLFF. The CDR3 nucleotides read TGTGCCAGCAGCTCTCCCGGGACAACGGATGGAGAAAAACTGTTTTTT. V and J are TRBV9 and TRBJ1-4; a weak D match, TRBD1 (6 bases). V lost 4 bases to trimming and J lost 8 bases, with 21 bases between them. The CDR3 consists of 16 residues. The germline V gene encodes CDR1 SGDLS and CDR2 YYNGEE.